The text below deals with one T cell receptor (beta chain). The source of the sample is a study of T-cell memory formation after mild COVID-19. One entry per CDR3 protein, called by TCRdb with MiXCR from the 5' RACE reads. There are around 340,000 distinct CDR3 sequences in the sample; roughly an eighth occur only once, and 22% lies in the top ten. The CDR3 covers 14 residues. V was cut by 6 bases and J by 5 bases, with 13 bases left in between. Germline V gene data show CDR1 as SNHLY and CDR2 as FYNNEI. The V gene is TRBV2, the J gene TRBJ2-2; TRBD1 might be the D (6 bases). Sequenced: PBMCs or a T cell subset sorted from them (not recorded which). The sequence was collected from a man between 18 and 29 years old who had mild COVID-19 (a few samples of this study predate the infection). Cell type and time point are not known. CDR3 sequence reads: CASRLTGETGELFF. The CDR3 region has the DNA TGTGCCAGCAGATTGACAGGCGAAACCGGGGAGCTGTTTTTT. The full variable domain, in which reference TRBV2 and TRBJ2-2 provide the parts outside the CDR3, is EPEVTQTPSHQVTQMGQEVILRCVPISNHLYFYWYRQILGQKVEFLVSFYNNEISEKSEIFDDQFSVERPDGSNFTLKIRSTKLEDSAMYFCASRLTGETGELFFGEGSRLTVL.